One sample yielded the 29 T cell receptor beta chains listed below, sequenced in a study of CD8+CD57+ T cells in acquired aplastic anemia. Using genomic DNA as the template, TCR beta VDJ and CDR3 profiling was carried out. MiXCR was run by TCRdb on the reads, yielding one entry per CDR3 protein. The sample consists of 150,000 to 200,000 distinct CDR3 sequences, around 50% of them appearing once. Patients chosen for sequencing had CD8+CD57+ cells that had expanded, as shown by flow cytometry. Sequenced input: sorted CD4+, CD8+, or CD8+CD57+ T cells (not recorded which) from PBMCs. The receptors derive from a human donor with aplastic anemia.

The chain carries TRBV7-2 and TRBJ2-7, with a possible D match to TRBD1 (5 bases). Trimming removed 5 bases from V and 0 bases from J, with 11 bases in between. The CDR3 has 14 amino acids. CDR1 and CDR2 from the germline V gene are SGHTA and FQGNSA. Here the CDR3 reads CASSEQAISYEQYF. The CDR3 region has the DNA TGTGCCAGCAGCGAACAGGCGATCTCCTACGAGCAGTACTTC.

This chain uses TRBV6-1 with TRBJ2-3, with D unresolved. CDR1 is MNHNS, CDR2 SASEGT, per germline. V lost 6 bases to trimming and J lost 4 bases, with 11 bases between them. This CDR3 contains 13 residues. The CDR3 nucleotides read TGTGCCAGCAGCAACCCCCCCCCAGATACGCAGTATTTT. It translates to CASSNPPPDTQYF.

This clonotype was counted at least ten times. This rearrangement joins TRBV7-3 to TRBJ2-5; TRBD2 is a possible D gene (5 bases). CDR3 length: 15 residues. Germline CDR1 is SGHTA and CDR2 is FQGTGA. V was shortened by 2 bases and J by 1 base, with 11 bases between the two germline ends. The CDR3 reads CASSLGGQPQETQYF. Here the CDR3 DNA reads TGTGCCAGCAGCTTAGGCGGGCAGCCCCAAGAGACCCAGTACTTC. The full variable domain, with the rest looked up from reference TRBV7-3 and TRBJ2-5, is GAGVSQTPSNKVTEKGKYVELRCDPISGHTALYWYRQSLGQGPEFLIYFQGTGAADDSGLPNDRFFAVRPEGSVSTLKIQRTERGDSAVYLCASSLGGQPQETQYFGPGTRLLVL.

The chain joins TRBV19 to TRBJ1-1, with TRBD1 identical over 8 bases. The J segment lost 3 bases and the V segment lost 5 bases, leaving 5 bases of the junction unmatched. The length of the CDR3 is 14 residues. Germline V gene sequence: CDR1 LNHDA, CDR2 SQIVND (reference sequence). In DNA, the CDR3 is TGTGCCAGTAGTTTCACAGGGGGATACACTGAAGCTTTCTTT. Translating gives CASSFTGGYTEAFF.

This clonotype was detected once. V usage is TRBV20-1 and J usage is TRBJ2-7; 8 nucleotides match TRBD1. The J segment lost 0 bases and the V segment lost 1 base, leaving 5 bases of the junction unmatched. CDR3 length: 15 amino acids. Germline CDR1 and CDR2: DFQATT and SNEGSKA (reference sequence). The CDR3 protein is CSARVPGQASYEQYF. CDR3 in DNA: TGCAGTGCTAGAGTTCCGGGACAGGCCTCCTACGAGCAGTACTTC.

The V gene is TRBV10-3, the J gene TRBJ2-7; 8 positions agree with TRBD2. The germline V gene has CDR1 ENHRY and CDR2 SYGVKD. Trimming removed 8 bases from V and 4 bases from J; junction bases left unmatched: 10. CDR3 length: 14 residues. The CDR3 loop reads CAIRAGEVGYEQYF. The CDR3 DNA is TGTGCCATCCGAGCGGGAGAGGTCGGGTACGAGCAGTACTTC.

The V and J genes are TRBV24-1 and TRBJ2-5; TRBD1 matches 9 bases. With 7 bases clipped from V and 6 bases from J, the junction kept 11 bases outside the gene matches. The germline V gene has CDR1 KGHDR and CDR2 SFDVKD. The CDR3 runs 15 residues. CDR3 protein: CATSDDTGGRKTQYF. CDR3 in DNA: TGTGCCACCAGCGATGACACAGGGGGCCGAAAGACCCAGTACTTC.

The chain couples TRBV7-2 to TRBJ2-7, with D possibly TRBD1 on 5 matching bases. Trimming took off 5 bases at V and 7 bases at J, with 12 bases between the two ends. The CDR3 length is 12 residues. Germline V CDR1 and CDR2: SGHTA, FQGNSA. The DNA of the CDR3 is TGTGCCAGCAGCCAAATGGGGCTTGAGCAGTACTTC. This sequence encodes CASSQMGLEQYF.

The chain recombines TRBV7-9 with TRBJ2-5; unclear D gene. The CDR3 length is 12 residues. The V end lost 4 bases, the J end lost 2 bases, and 5 bases lay between the germline ends. Germline lookup yields CDR1 SEHNR and CDR2 FQNEAQ (reference sequence). CDR3 residues: CASSSFQETQYF. The CDR3 region has the DNA TGTGCCAGCAGCTCATTTCAAGAGACCCAGTACTTC.

The rearrangement joins TRBV19 to TRBJ2-3; D unclear. The CDR3 is 15 residues long. The ends were cut back, 1 base at V and 0 bases at J, with 8 bases in the middle. Germline V gene data show CDR1 as LNHDA and CDR2 as SQIVND (reference sequence). The CDR3 DNA is TGTGCCAGTAGTATAGCAGGCAGAAGCACAGATACGCAGTATTTT. Protein sequence: CASSIAGRSTDTQYF.

V and J are TRBV20-1 and TRBJ2-7, with a tentative D call TRBD1 (5 bases). The CDR3 loop spans 14 amino acids. CDR1 is DFQATT, CDR2 SNEGSKA, per germline (reference sequence). V was clipped by 5 bases and J by 3 bases, with 17 bases between them. The CDR3 DNA follows: TGCAGTGCTCTGGTTCCTCAGGGTTTCTACGAGCAGTACTTC. Translated: CSALVPQGFYEQYF.

J is TRBJ1-2 and V is TRBV20-1; maybe TRBD1 (5 bases). With 2 bases removed from V and 6 bases from J, the gap between germline ends came to 13 bases. Looked up from germline, CDR1 is DFQATT and CDR2 is SNEGSKA (reference sequence). The CDR3 loop spans 13 amino acids. The CDR3: CSARMASGNGYTF. The CDR3 nucleotides read TGCAGTGCTAGAATGGCCTCAGGGAATGGCTACACCTTC.

Here the CDR3 reads CASSERGTGPNTEAFF. The CDR3 DNA is TGCGCCAGCAGTGAAAGGGGGACAGGCCCGAACACTGAAGCTTTCTTT. V gene TRBV10-1 combines with J gene TRBJ1-1, with 8 positions matching TRBD1. Germline CDR1 and CDR2: WNHNN and SYGVQD (reference sequence). The CDR3 is 16 amino acids. Trimming at V came to 3 bases and at J to 1 base, leaving 7 bases not matched to a gene.

This clonotype was picked up many times. The chain recombines TRBV12-3 or TRBV12-4 with TRBJ1-1; D remains unclear. Trimming pared 6 bases from V and 9 bases from J, leaving 17 bases between. This CDR3 comprises 13 residues. CDR3 region: CASRLLLERKAFF. The DNA of the CDR3 is TGTGCCAGCAGGCTCCTACTGGAGAGAAAAGCTTTCTTT.

This clonotype was seen ten or more times. This rearrangement joins TRBV30 to TRBJ2-7; weak D call: TRBD2 (6 bases). Trimming cost V 0 bases and J 3 bases, with 15 bases left between them. CDR1 and CDR2 (germline): GTSNPN, SVGIG (reference sequence). The length of the CDR3 is 15 residues. The chain's CDR3 is CAWSVLRDSFYEQYF. The CDR3 coding sequence is TGTGCCTGGAGTGTACTCCGGGACTCGTTCTACGAGCAGTACTTC.

In the case of this clonotype: This sequence may be a read error, since a much larger clone differs from it by one base. This chain connects TRBV28 to TRBJ2-1, with TRBD2 matching 8 bases. CDR1 is MDHEN and CDR2 is SYDVKM in the germline V gene. The CDR3 runs 14 residues. The CDR3 nucleotides are TGTGCCGGCAGTACGGGCGGGAGGAACAATGAGCAGTTCTTC. As protein: CAGSTGGRNNEQFF. Full variable domain (outside the CDR3, taken from reference TRBV28 and TRBJ2-1): DVKVTQSSRYLVKRTGEKVFLECVQDMDHENMFWYRQDPGLGLRLIYFSYDVKMKEKGDIPEGYSVSREKKERFSLILESASTNQTSMYLCAGSTGGRNNEQFFGPGTRLTVL.

In its sample, this clonotype was seen once. The chain links TRBV28 to TRBJ2-3; 9 bases are a match to TRBD1. CDR3 size: 16 residues. The germline V gene encodes CDR1 MDHEN and CDR2 SYDVKM. V shed 3 bases, J shed 2 bases, and the junction held 6 bases outside the gene matches. Written as DNA, the CDR3 is TGTGCCAGCAGTTTCCTGACAGGGGGGGCCACAGATACGCAGTATTTT. Translating gives CASSFLTGGATDTQYF. The full variable domain, its missing parts supplied by reference TRBV28 and TRBJ2-3, is DVKVTQSSRYLVKRTGEKVFLECVQDMDHENMFWYRQDPGLGLRLIYFSYDVKMKEKGDIPEGYSVSREKKERFSLILESASTNQTSMYLCASSFLTGGATDTQYFGPGTRLTVL.

Many counts were recorded for this clonotype. The rearrangement uses TRBV5-1 and TRBJ2-2; 7 positions agree with TRBD2. J gave up 4 bases and V 0 bases, and 6 bases lay outside the gene matches. This CDR3 contains 16 residues. Per the germline V gene, CDR1 is SGHRS and CDR2 is YFSETQ. The CDR3 bases are TGCGCCAGCAGCTTGGTTGCAGCGGGAAGCACCGGGGAGCTGTTTTTT. It translates to CASSLVAAGSTGELFF.

CDR3 protein: CATSDALRTGGDEQFF. CDR3 nucleotide sequence: TGTGCCACCAGTGATGCCCTCCGGACAGGGGGAGATGAGCAGTTCTTC. The J gene is TRBJ2-1, the V gene TRBV24-1; 10 bases are shared with TRBD1. J gave up 8 bases and V 3 bases, and 9 bases lay outside the gene matches. CDR3 length: 16 residues. Germline V gene lookup returns CDR1 KGHDR and CDR2 SFDVKD.

This chain connects TRBV10-3 to TRBJ1-1; 7 bases are a match to TRBD1. The germline CDR1 and CDR2 sequences are ENHRY and SYGVKD. After removal of 5 bases from V and 4 bases from J, the junction contained 7 bases not matched to a gene. This CDR3 contains 14 residues. This CDR3 reads CAISQQGPTTEAFF. The CDR3 nucleotides are TGTGCCATCAGTCAACAGGGGCCTACCACTGAAGCTTTCTTT.

This clonotype was found a few times. The chain is built from TRBV5-1 and TRBJ2-7, with TRBD2 matching over 10 bases. J was trimmed by 2 bases and V by 6 bases; bases with no gene match: 8. The germline V gene has CDR1 SGHRS and CDR2 YFSETQ. The CDR3 is 15 residues long. CDR3 region: CASIAAAGGPYEQYF. DNA of the CDR3: TGCGCCAGCATCGCAGCAGCGGGAGGGCCCTACGAGCAGTACTTC.

The chain joins TRBV20-1 to TRBJ2-1; 10 bases are shared with TRBD2. The germline gives CDR1 DFQATT, CDR2 SNEGSKA (reference sequence). The CDR3 has 15 amino acids. The V gene end was trimmed by 3 bases and the J gene end by 8 bases; junction bases not matched to a gene: 10. CDR3 region: CSASLLAGEVDEQFF. DNA of the CDR3: TGCAGTGCTAGTCTCCTAGCGGGAGAGGTTGATGAGCAGTTCTTC.

This clonotype was found many times. The chain uses TRBV5-8 and TRBJ1-2, with D perhaps TRBD1 (6 bases). The germline gives CDR1 SGHTS, CDR2 YDEGEE. The CDR3 runs 15 residues. V was shortened by 4 bases and J by 1 base, with 14 bases between the two germline ends. Here the CDR3 DNA reads TGTGCCAGCAGCCGGGATACCAGGGGTAACTATGGCTACACCTTC. Its translation: CASSRDTRGNYGYTF.

CDR3 in amino acids: CASRPGQGARTEAFF. CDR3 DNA: TGTGCCAGCAGGCCGGGACAGGGGGCGAGGACTGAAGCTTTCTTT. This rearrangement joins TRBV2 to TRBJ1-1; TRBD1 matches 12 bases. The CDR3 runs to 15 residues. The germline CDR1 and CDR2 sequences are SNHLY and FYNNEI. V was clipped by 6 bases and J by 5 bases; unmatched bases: 7.

This clonotype was detected a few times. This sequence joins TRBV7-8 and TRBJ1-2; no reliable D call. The V and J ends lost 1 base and 6 bases respectively, with 15 bases between them. The germline CDR1 and CDR2 sequences are SGHVS and FQNEAQ. The CDR3 covers 15 residues. The CDR3 DNA sequence: TGTGCCAGCAGCTTAGTTACCAGGTCGGTTGATGGCTACACCTTC. Amino acid sequence: CASSLVTRSVDGYTF.

This clonotype was found many times. The CDR3 DNA follows: TGCGCCAGCAGCCTCAGGGCCATGAACACTGAAGCTTTCTTT. It specifies CASSLRAMNTEAFF. This chain links TRBV5-1 with TRBJ1-1, with D maybe TRBD1 (5 bases). Germline assignment: CDR1 SGHRS and CDR2 YFSETQ. The CDR3 is 14 residues long. Trimming shortened V by 4 bases and J by 0 bases, and 10 bases separated the two germline ends. Complete variable domain (other parts from reference TRBV5-1 and TRBJ1-1): KAGVTQTPRYLIKTRGQQVTLSCSPISGHRSVSWYQQTPGQGLQFLFEYFSETQRNKGNFPGRFSGRQFSNSRSEMNVSTLELGDSALYLCASSLRAMNTEAFFGQGTRLTVV.

The chain joins TRBV19 to TRBJ1-3; TRBD1 agrees at 10 bases. Germline CDR1 reads LNHDA; CDR2 reads SQIVND (reference sequence). This CDR3 comprises 16 residues. J gave up 4 bases and V 1 base, and 4 bases lay outside the gene matches. The CDR3 reads CASSIGDRGQGNTIYF. CDR3 DNA sequence: TGTGCCAGTAGTATAGGCGACAGGGGGCAAGGAAACACCATATATTTT. Looking up the rest from reference TRBV19 and TRBJ1-3 gives the full variable domain: DGGITQSPKYLFRKEGQNVTLSCEQNLNHDAMYWYRQDPGQGLRLIYYSQIVNDFQKGDIAEGYSVSREKKESFPLTVTSAQKNPTAFYLCASSIGDRGQGNTIYFGEGSWLTVV.

This clonotype was seen a handful of times. A read error may be the cause here, since a much bigger clone is one base away. J is TRBJ2-1 and V is TRBV20-1; 11 bases agree with TRBD2. The CDR3 contains 15 residues. Germline CDR1 and CDR2: DFQATT and SNEGSKA (reference sequence). In DNA form, the CDR3 reads TGCAGTGCCCACCCACTAGCGGGAGTCTACAGTGAGCAGTTCTTC. Translation: CSAHPLAGVYSEQFF.

This clonotype has ten or more counts. The rearrangement uses TRBV7-2 and TRBJ2-7; D is uncertain. V lost 10 bases and J lost 0, with 16 bases in between. The CDR3 contains 14 residues. From germline, CDR1 is SGHTA and CDR2 FQGNSA. The CDR3 region has the DNA TGTGCCACGATGGAAGGACGGGCCTCCTACGAGCAGTACTTC. Its protein is CATMEGRASYEQYF.